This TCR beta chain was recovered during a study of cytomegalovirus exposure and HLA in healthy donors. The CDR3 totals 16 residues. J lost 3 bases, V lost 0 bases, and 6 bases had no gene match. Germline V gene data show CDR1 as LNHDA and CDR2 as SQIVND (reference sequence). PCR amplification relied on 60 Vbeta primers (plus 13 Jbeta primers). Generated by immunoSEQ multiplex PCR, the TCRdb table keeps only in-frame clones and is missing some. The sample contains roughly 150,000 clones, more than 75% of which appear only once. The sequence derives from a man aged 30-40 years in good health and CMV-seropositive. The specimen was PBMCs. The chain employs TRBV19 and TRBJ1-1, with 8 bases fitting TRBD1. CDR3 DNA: TGTGCCAGTAGTATAGATCAAACAGGGGGACACACTGAAGCTTTCTTT. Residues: CASSIDQTGGHTEAFF.